A selection of T cell receptor beta chains follows, all from one sample in a study of blood T cell repertoires in COVID-19. The repertoire was sequenced with immunoSEQ multiplex PCR; TCRdb's copy has only in-frame clones and lacks some. The repertoire has fewer than 200,000 clones, 70% to 85% of them found once; the top ten carry roughly 20%. The specimen sequenced was PBMCs or T cells enriched from blood (not recorded which). The receptors come from an older woman in a cohort exposed to, infected with or recovered from COVID-19 (not recorded which). Both conserved end residues are part of each CDR3. Each record gives: V gene, D gene, clone size, J gene, CDR3 protein, CDR3 DNA. A D gene is named only where the DNA matches it firmly. Size values are once, few and many counts, or a class for expanded clones, and some rows have none.

V gene: TRBV11-2; D gene: TRBD1; clone size: NA; J gene: TRBJ2-3; CDR3 protein: CASSFLITGGTDTQYF; CDR3 DNA: TGTGCCAGCAGCTTTTTAATAACAGGGGGCACAGATACGCAGTATTTT
V gene: TRBV28; D gene: TRBD2; clone size: few; J gene: TRBJ2-1; CDR3 protein: CASSKLAGGWDEQFF; CDR3 DNA: TGTGCCAGCAGTAAACTAGCGGGAGGGTGGGATGAGCAGTTCTTC
V gene: TRBV29-1; D gene: NA; clone size: NA; J gene: TRBJ1-2; CDR3 protein: CSVDRTVKTNYGYTF; CDR3 DNA: TGCAGCGTTGATAGGACAGTTAAAACTAACTATGGCTACACCTTC
V gene: TRBV4-1; D gene: NA; clone size: NA; J gene: TRBJ1-1; CDR3 protein: CASSQDWGGGNTEAFF; CDR3 DNA: TGCGCCAGCAGCCAAGATTGGGGAGGGGGGAACACTGAAGCTTTCTTT
V gene: TRBV5-1; D gene: TRBD1; clone size: NA; J gene: TRBJ2-2; CDR3 protein: CASSPRDRNTGELFF; CDR3 DNA: TGCGCCAGCAGCCCCCGGGACAGAAATACCGGGGAGCTGTTTTTT
V gene: TRBV18; D gene: TRBD1; clone size: NA; J gene: TRBJ1-2; CDR3 protein: CASSPSEGAGNGYTF; CDR3 DNA: TGTGCCAGCTCACCCTCGGAGGGGGCTGGGAATGGCTACACCTTC
V gene: TRBV6-5; D gene: NA; clone size: NA; J gene: TRBJ1-5; CDR3 protein: CASSYDQPPRGPQHF; CDR3 DNA: TGTGCCAGCAGTTACGACCAGCCTCCGCGAGGGCCCCAGCATTTT
V gene: TRBV5-4; D gene: TRBD2; clone size: NA; J gene: TRBJ2-1; CDR3 protein: CASSPFAGGLNEQFF; CDR3 DNA: TGTGCCAGCAGCCCGTTCGCGGGAGGGTTAAATGAGCAGTTCTTC
V gene: TRBV18; D gene: NA; clone size: NA; J gene: TRBJ1-1; CDR3 protein: CASSPPGTEAFF; CDR3 DNA: TGTGCCAGCTCACCGCCGGGCACTGAAGCTTTCTTT
V gene: TRBV29-1; D gene: NA; clone size: once; J gene: TRBJ1-4; CDR3 protein: CSVGSATNEKLFF; CDR3 DNA: TGCAGCGTTGGGTCAGCAACTAATGAAAAACTGTTTTTT
V gene: TRBV18; D gene: TRBD2; clone size: NA; J gene: TRBJ2-1; CDR3 protein: CASSELAGTRSYNEQFF; CDR3 DNA: TGTGCCAGCTCAGAACTAGCGGGAACGAGATCCTACAATGAGCAGTTCTTC
V gene: TRBV5-4; D gene: NA; clone size: NA; J gene: TRBJ2-1; CDR3 protein: CASSDGLAFYNEQFF; CDR3 DNA: TGTGCCAGCAGTGATGGGCTAGCGTTCTACAATGAGCAGTTCTTC
V gene: TRBV7-7; D gene: TRBD2; clone size: NA; J gene: TRBJ2-6; CDR3 protein: CASGPGGAGANVLTF; CDR3 DNA: TGTGCTAGCGGCCCGGGAGGGGCTGGGGCCAACGTCCTGACTTTC
V gene: TRBV7-2; D gene: TRBD2; clone size: NA; J gene: TRBJ2-7; CDR3 protein: CASSFGLAGDEQYF; CDR3 DNA: TGTGCCAGCAGCTTTGGACTAGCGGGAGACGAGCAGTACTTC
V gene: TRBV10-1; D gene: TRBD1; clone size: NA; J gene: TRBJ2-2; CDR3 protein: CASSEGSAGGTGELFF; CDR3 DNA: TGCGCCAGCAGTGAAGGGTCGGCAGGGGGAACCGGGGAGCTGTTTTTT
V gene: TRBV7-8; D gene: TRBD2; clone size: NA; J gene: TRBJ2-7; CDR3 protein: CASSLPAGVSYEQYF; CDR3 DNA: TGTGCCAGCAGCTTACCAGCGGGAGTATCCTACGAGCAGTACTTC
V gene: TRBV19; D gene: TRBD1; clone size: NA; J gene: TRBJ1-2; CDR3 protein: CASSTLTGGYGYTF; CDR3 DNA: TGTGCCAGTAGTACACTGACAGGGGGCTATGGCTACACCTTC
V gene: TRBV29-1; D gene: NA; clone size: NA; J gene: TRBJ1-1; CDR3 protein: CSVERSMNTEAFF; CDR3 DNA: TGCAGCGTTGAAAGGAGCATGAACACTGAAGCTTTCTTT
V gene: TRBV7-3; D gene: TRBD2; clone size: NA; J gene: TRBJ2-1; CDR3 protein: CASSLGASGHNEQFF; CDR3 DNA: TGTGCCAGCAGCTTAGGGGCTAGCGGGCATAATGAGCAGTTCTTC
V gene: TRBV30; D gene: NA; clone size: few; J gene: TRBJ1-5; CDR3 protein: CAWSRAQGSQPQHF; CDR3 DNA: TGTGCCTGGAGTCGTGCGCAGGGGAGTCAGCCCCAGCATTTT
V gene: TRBV28; D gene: NA; clone size: NA; J gene: TRBJ1-6; CDR3 protein: CASSPLGGNNSPLHF; CDR3 DNA: TGTGCCAGCAGCCCCCTCGGAGGGAATAATTCACCCCTCCACTTT
V gene: TRBV4-2; D gene: TRBD1; clone size: NA; J gene: TRBJ2-1; CDR3 protein: CASSQGWKTGAYNEQFF; CDR3 DNA: TGTGCCAGCAGCCAAGGGTGGAAGACAGGGGCCTACAATGAGCAGTTCTTC
V gene: TRBV6-5; D gene: NA; clone size: once; J gene: TRBJ2-1; CDR3 protein: CASSLSRSPYNEQFF; CDR3 DNA: TGTGCCAGCAGTCTCTCTAGGAGCCCCTACAATGAGCAGTTCTTC
V gene: TRBV7-9; D gene: NA; clone size: NA; J gene: TRBJ2-7; CDR3 protein: CASSLVGDEQYF; CDR3 DNA: TGTGCCAGCAGCTTGGTAGGGGATGAGCAGTACTTC
V gene: TRBV2; D gene: TRBD1; clone size: NA; J gene: TRBJ2-2; CDR3 protein: CASRGQPNTGELFF; CDR3 DNA: TGTGCCAGCAGGGGACAGCCGAACACCGGGGAGCTGTTTTTT
V gene: TRBV5-1; D gene: TRBD2; clone size: few; J gene: TRBJ2-5; CDR3 protein: CASSLRAGGLGETQYF; CDR3 DNA: TGCGCCAGCAGCTTACGGGCGGGAGGGTTAGGAGAGACCCAGTACTTC
V gene: TRBV12-3/TRBV12-4; D gene: NA; clone size: few; J gene: TRBJ1-5; CDR3 protein: CASSLAENQPQHF; CDR3 DNA: TGTGCCAGCAGTTTAGCGGAGAATCAGCCCCAGCATTTT
V gene: TRBV6-5; D gene: TRBD1; clone size: NA; J gene: TRBJ1-1; CDR3 protein: CASSSSTGVGAEAFF; CDR3 DNA: TGTGCCAGCAGTTCCTCAACAGGGGTGGGCGCTGAAGCTTTCTTT